The rows below give T cell receptor beta chains drawn from one sample of a study of cytomegalovirus exposure and HLA in healthy donors. Clones were read by immunoSEQ multiplex PCR, and TCRdb kept only the in-frame ones, dropping some. The sample lists fewer than 250,000 clones; 70% to 80% were seen once. Sequencing was done on a sample of PBMCs. The receptors were sampled from a woman between 45 and 65 years old in good health and CMV-seronegative. The CDR3 runs from the conserved cysteine through the conserved F or W. The order of the fields is clone size, D gene, J gene, V gene, CDR3 protein, CDR3 DNA. D genes are given only for firm matches. Part of the rows lack a size; the others show once, few, many or a class for expanded clones.

NA NA TRBJ1-3 TRBV19 CASSMLAAGRSGNTIYF TGTGCCAGTAGTATGCTAGCCGCCGGGCGCTCTGGAAACACCATATATTTT
NA TRBD2 TRBJ2-7 TRBV4-3 CASSQDPSGEGYEQYF TGCGCCAGCAGCCAAGATCCCAGCGGGGAGGGCTACGAGCAGTACTTC
NA TRBD2 TRBJ2-3 TRBV5-4 CASSAGGGTRSILTQYF TGTGCCAGCAGCGCTGGCGGAGGGACTAGATCCATTCTTACGCAGTATTTT
NA NA TRBJ2-7 TRBV7-2 CASSPRGLVSYEQYF TGTGCCAGCAGCCCTAGGGGTCTTGTCTCCTACGAGCAGTACTTC
NA NA TRBJ2-2 TRBV7-3 CASSLKGGGTGELFF TGTGCCAGCAGCCTGAAGGGGGGGGGTACCGGGGAGCTGTTTTTT
NA TRBD1 TRBJ2-7 TRBV7-2 CASSDRVAYEQYF TGTGCCAGCAGTGACAGGGTCGCCTACGAGCAGTACTTC
NA TRBD2 TRBJ2-7 TRBV6-5 CASSYGAGGVYEQYF TGTGCCAGCAGTTACGGGGCGGGAGGGGTCTACGAGCAGTACTTC
once TRBD2 TRBJ2-1 TRBV6-8 CASSYTSAFYNEQFF TGTGCCAGCAGTTACACTAGCGCCTTCTACAATGAGCAGTTCTTC
once TRBD1 TRBJ2-1 TRBV6-6 CASSGSTGAVGNEQFF TGTGCCAGCAGTGGATCGACAGGGGCGGTAGGCAATGAGCAGTTCTTC
few TRBD2 TRBJ2-2 TRBV4-1 CASSRGLAGGNTGELFF TGCGCCAGCAGCCGGGGACTAGCGGGTGGGAACACCGGGGAGCTGTTTTTT
NA TRBD2 TRBJ2-1 TRBV25-1 CASSVGTSGYNEQFF TGTGCCAGCAGTGTAGGGACTAGCGGTTACAATGAGCAGTTCTTC
NA TRBD1 TRBJ2-7 TRBV7-9 CASSLDRGSHEQYF TGTGCCAGCAGCTTAGACAGGGGTAGCCACGAGCAGTACTTC
NA NA TRBJ1-1 TRBV9 CASSVLHANTEAFF TGTGCCAGCAGCGTCTTACACGCGAACACTGAAGCTTTCTTT
NA NA TRBJ1-6 TRBV4-3 CASSPGLGGENSPLHF TGCGCCAGCAGCCCCGGCTTGGGGGGGGAAAATTCACCCCTCCACTTT
NA TRBD1 TRBJ2-7 TRBV29-1 CSVDRGSLGEQYF TGCAGCGTTGACAGGGGGTCCCTGGGCGAGCAGTACTTC
once TRBD1 TRBJ2-5 TRBV11-2 CASSFWTGGQETQYF TGTGCCAGCAGCTTTTGGACAGGAGGTCAAGAGACCCAGTACTTC
NA NA TRBJ1-1 TRBV7-3 CATRAGGNTEAFF TGTGCCACCAGAGCGGGGGGGAACACTGAAGCTTTCTTT
once NA TRBJ2-7 TRBV7-2 CASSLTGYEQYF TGTGCCAGCAGCTTAACAGGATACGAGCAGTACTTC
NA NA TRBJ1-2 TRBV27 CASSFSGGNGYTF TGTGCCAGCAGTTTTTCCGGGGGTAATGGCTACACCTTC
few TRBD1 TRBJ1-2 TRBV10-3 CAIRLTGGDYGYTF TGTGCCATCAGATTAACAGGGGGGGACTATGGCTACACCTTC
NA NA TRBJ2-4 TRBV27 CASRDTGENIQYF TGTGCCAGCAGGGATACGGGGGAAAACATCCAGTACTTC
few TRBD1 TRBJ2-2 TRBV6-1 CASSDRGRGRSGELFF TGTGCCAGCAGTGATAGGGGCAGGGGGCGATCCGGGGAGCTGTTTTTT
NA TRBD1 TRBJ1-2 TRBV4-3 CASSQDGRTGGDGYTF TGCGCCAGCAGCCAAGACGGCCGGACAGGGGGGGATGGCTACACCTTC
NA TRBD1 TRBJ2-7 TRBV27 CASSRQGTYEQYF TGTGCCAGCAGCCGACAGGGAACCTACGAGCAGTACTTC
NA TRBD2 TRBJ2-1 TRBV19 CASSSPTSGVGYNEQFF TGTGCCAGTAGCTCCCCGACTAGCGGGGTGGGGTACAATGAGCAGTTCTTC
few NA TRBJ1-2 TRBV27 CASSAPDSPLGGYTF TGTGCCAGCAGTGCCCCTGACAGCCCCTTGGGCGGCTACACCTTC
NA NA TRBJ1-5 TRBV6-6 CASSHLQGQPQHF TGTGCCAGCAGTCATTTACAGGGTCAGCCCCAGCATTTT
NA NA TRBJ1-2 TRBV7-9 CASSLDGRLAVADYGYTF TGTGCCAGCAGCTTAGACGGTCGGTTGGCAGTAGCCGACTATGGCTACACCTTC
NA NA TRBJ1-1 TRBV19 CASSIESAGTRGTEAFF TGTGCCAGTAGTATAGAGTCCGCAGGGACAAGAGGCACTGAAGCTTTCTTT
NA TRBD1 TRBJ1-1 TRBV2 CASSRWGQGLDTEAFF TGTGCCAGCAGCCGGTGGGGACAGGGGTTGGACACTGAAGCTTTCTTT
NA NA TRBJ2-5 TRBV7-2 CASSLQETQYF TGTGCCAGCAGCTTACAGGAGACCCAGTACTTC
NA TRBD1 TRBJ1-3 TRBV5-1 CASSLASGTGGNTIYF TGCGCCAGCAGCTTGGCCTCGGGGACAGGGGGAAACACCATATATTTT
NA NA TRBJ1-4 TRBV27 CASLDRFNEKLFF TGTGCCAGCCTTGACAGGTTTAATGAAAAACTGTTTTTT
NA TRBD2 TRBJ2-1 TRBV7-9 CASESSGPGGYNEQFF TGTGCCAGCGAATCAAGCGGGCCGGGAGGTTACAATGAGCAGTTCTTC
NA NA TRBJ2-7 TRBV5-1 CASSSFSYEQYF TGCGCCAGCAGCTCCTTCTCCTACGAGCAGTACTTC
NA TRBD1 TRBJ1-2 TRBV5-6 CASSLQGNYGYTF TGTGCCAGCAGCCTACAGGGGAACTATGGCTACACCTTC
NA TRBD1 TRBJ1-1 TRBV5-1 CASKEGQLEAFF TGCGCCAGCAAGGAGGGACAGTTAGAAGCTTTCTTT
NA NA TRBJ2-5 TRBV6-1 CASSDSQETQYF TGTGCCAGCAGTGACAGCCAAGAGACCCAGTACTTC
NA NA TRBJ2-3 TRBV7-6 CASSLGGAGGTDTQYF TGTGCCAGCAGCTTAGGAGGGGCCGGGGGAACAGATACGCAGTATTTT
few NA TRBJ1-2 TRBV5-1 CASMGGEGYTF TGCGCCAGCATGGGCGGGGAGGGCTACACCTTC
NA TRBD1 TRBJ2-5 TRBV6-6 CASSLQGAWETQYF TGTGCCAGCAGTCTACAGGGGGCATGGGAGACCCAGTACTTC
NA TRBD2 TRBJ2-1 TRBV4-2 CASSQEPSLAERWHEQFF TGTGCCAGCAGCCAAGAACCCTCACTAGCGGAGAGATGGCATGAGCAGTTCTTC
NA NA TRBJ1-1 TRBV6-5 CASSYSGGPEAFF TGTGCCAGCAGTTACTCGGGGGGGCCTGAAGCTTTCTTT
NA TRBD1 TRBJ2-5 TRBV19 CASSLDRAETQYF TGTGCCAGTAGTTTGGACAGGGCGGAGACCCAGTACTTC
few TRBD1 TRBJ1-4 TRBV5-5 CASSLGQGGNEKLFF TGTGCCAGCAGCTTAGGGCAGGGGGGCAATGAAAAACTGTTTTTT
NA TRBD2 TRBJ2-1 TRBV5-4 CASRLEAGAAYNEQFF TGTGCCAGCCGCTTGGAAGCGGGGGCCGCCTACAATGAGCAGTTCTTC
NA TRBD1 TRBJ2-1 TRBV2 CASSWTGDSYNEQFF TGTGCCAGCAGTTGGACAGGGGATTCCTACAATGAGCAGTTCTTC
NA NA TRBJ1-6 TRBV5-4 CASTSGSADSPLHF TGTGCCAGCACCAGCGGGTCAGCGGATTCACCCCTCCACTTT
NA TRBD1 TRBJ1-6 TRBV18 CASSPKQGADSPLHF TGTGCCAGCTCTCCCAAACAGGGGGCGGACTCACCCCTCCACTTT
NA NA TRBJ1-6 TRBV29-1 CSEGQGSPLHF TGCAGCGAAGGGCAGGGGTCACCCCTCCACTTT
NA NA TRBJ2-2 TRBV28 CASRGGLNTGELFF TGTGCCAGCCGAGGAGGACTGAACACCGGGGAGCTGTTTTTT
NA NA TRBJ2-2 TRBV5-6 CASSLRSTGRTGELFF TGTGCCAGCAGCTTAAGGTCCACAGGGCGGACCGGGGAGCTGTTTTTT
medium-sized TRBD1 TRBJ1-2 TRBV7-9 CASSTSGTATTLVGYTF TGTGCCAGCAGTACTTCAGGGACAGCAACAACACTAGTGGGCTACACCTTC
NA TRBD1 TRBJ1-1 TRBV7-2 CASSPRTGEAFF TGTGCCAGCAGCCCTCGGACAGGTGAAGCTTTCTTT
NA TRBD1 TRBJ2-7 TRBV7-9 CASSLDVGQVDEQYF TGTGCCAGCAGCTTAGATGTGGGACAGGTGGACGAGCAGTACTTC